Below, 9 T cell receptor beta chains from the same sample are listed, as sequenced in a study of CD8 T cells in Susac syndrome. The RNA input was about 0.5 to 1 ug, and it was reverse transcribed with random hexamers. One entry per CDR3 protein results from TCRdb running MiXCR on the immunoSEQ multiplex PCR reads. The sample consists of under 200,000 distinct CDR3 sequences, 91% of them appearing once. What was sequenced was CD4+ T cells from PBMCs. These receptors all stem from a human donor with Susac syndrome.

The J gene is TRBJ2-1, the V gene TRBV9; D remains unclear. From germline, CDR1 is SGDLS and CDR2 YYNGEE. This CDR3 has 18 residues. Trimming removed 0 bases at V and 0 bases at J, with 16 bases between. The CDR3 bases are TGTGCCAGCAGCGTAGTATCGTCGTCGCGGCTCTCCTACAATGAGCAGTTCTTC. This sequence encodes CASSVVSSSRLSYNEQFF.

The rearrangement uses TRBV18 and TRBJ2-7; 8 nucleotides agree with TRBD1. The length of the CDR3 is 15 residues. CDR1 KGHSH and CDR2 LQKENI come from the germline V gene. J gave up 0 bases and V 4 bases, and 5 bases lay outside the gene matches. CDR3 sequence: CASSLQGDISYEQYF. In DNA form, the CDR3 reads TGTGCCAGCTCACTACAGGGGGACATCTCCTACGAGCAGTACTTC.

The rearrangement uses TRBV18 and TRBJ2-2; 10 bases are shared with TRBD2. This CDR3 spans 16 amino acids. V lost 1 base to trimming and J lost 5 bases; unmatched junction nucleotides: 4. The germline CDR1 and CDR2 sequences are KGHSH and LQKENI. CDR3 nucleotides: TGTGCCAGCTCACCACGTACTAGCGGGATTACCGGGGAGCTGTTTTTT. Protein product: CASSPRTSGITGELFF.

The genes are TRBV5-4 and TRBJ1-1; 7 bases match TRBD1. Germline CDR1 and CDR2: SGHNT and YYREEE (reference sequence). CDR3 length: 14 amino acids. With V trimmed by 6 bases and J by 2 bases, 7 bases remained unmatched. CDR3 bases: TGTGCCAGCACCGTGACAGGGCGAAACACTGAAGCTTTCTTT. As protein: CASTVTGRNTEAFF. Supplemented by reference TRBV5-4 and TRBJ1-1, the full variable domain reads ETGVTQSPTHLIKTRGQQVTLRCSSQSGHNTVSWYQQALGQGPQFIFQYYREEENGRGNFPPRFSGLQFPNYSSELNVNALELDDSALYLCASTVTGRNTEAFFGQGTRLTVV.

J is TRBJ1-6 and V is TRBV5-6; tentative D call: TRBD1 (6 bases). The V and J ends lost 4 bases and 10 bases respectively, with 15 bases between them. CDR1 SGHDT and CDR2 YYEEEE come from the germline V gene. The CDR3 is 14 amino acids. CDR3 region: CASSPRGAWSPLHF. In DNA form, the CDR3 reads TGTGCCAGCAGCCCCCGGGGGGCTTGGTCACCCCTCCACTTT.

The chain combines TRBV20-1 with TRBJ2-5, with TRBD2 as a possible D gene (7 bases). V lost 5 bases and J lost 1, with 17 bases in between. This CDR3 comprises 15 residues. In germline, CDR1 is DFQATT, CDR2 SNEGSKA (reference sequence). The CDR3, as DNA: TGCAGTGCTCAGAAGGCCGGGGGGCTCCAAGAGACCCAGTACTTC. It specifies CSAQKAGGLQETQYF.

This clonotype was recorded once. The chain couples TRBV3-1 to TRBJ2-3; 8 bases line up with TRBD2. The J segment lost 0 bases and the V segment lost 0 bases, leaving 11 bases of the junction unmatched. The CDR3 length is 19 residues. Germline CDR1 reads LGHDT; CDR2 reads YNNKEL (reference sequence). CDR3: CASSQDFPASGRSTDTQYF. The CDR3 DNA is TGTGCCAGCAGCCAAGATTTCCCGGCTAGCGGGCGTAGCACAGATACGCAGTATTTT.

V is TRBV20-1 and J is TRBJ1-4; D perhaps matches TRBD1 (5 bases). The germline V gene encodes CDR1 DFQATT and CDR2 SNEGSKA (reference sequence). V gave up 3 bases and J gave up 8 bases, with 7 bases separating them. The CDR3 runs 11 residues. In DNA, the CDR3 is TGCAGTGCTAGGGGGCGCGAAAAACTGTTTTTT. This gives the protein CSARGREKLFF.

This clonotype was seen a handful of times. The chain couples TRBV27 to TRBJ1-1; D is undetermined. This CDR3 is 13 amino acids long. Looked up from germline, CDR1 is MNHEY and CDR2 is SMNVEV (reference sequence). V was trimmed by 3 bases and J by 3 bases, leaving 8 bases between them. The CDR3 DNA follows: TGTGCCAGCAGTTTGGGTCAGGACACTGAAGCTTTCTTT. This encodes CASSLGQDTEAFF.